The 8 T cell receptor beta chains below all came from one sample that was sequenced in a study of blood T cell repertoires in COVID-19. The table came from immunoSEQ multiplex PCR; TCRdb's copy has only in-frame clones and leaves some out. The repertoire holds roughly 500,000 clones, with over 75% as singletons. Input material: peripheral blood. These receptors all stem from a human donor in a cohort sampled during active COVID-19.

This sequence joins TRBV28 and TRBJ1-1; D gene uncertain. Germline V gene sequence: CDR1 MDHEN, CDR2 SYDVKM. V was shortened by 4 bases and J by 1 base, with 10 bases between the two germline ends. This CDR3 has 14 amino acids. This CDR3 is CASSWAGRNTEAFF. The CDR3 bases are TGTGCCAGCAGTTGGGCGGGCCGGAACACTGAAGCTTTCTTT.

The count of this clone is one. The CDR3 bases are TGTGCCAGCAGCAAACTTTCCGACAGGGCCTACGAGCAGTACTTC. As protein: CASSKLSDRAYEQYF. The rearrangement links TRBV21-1 to TRBJ2-7; the table gives TRBD1 as D, unverified against the DNA. TRBV21-1 is described as a pseudogene. CDR3 length: 15 amino acids.

This chain connects TRBV6-6 to TRBJ2-2, with D perhaps matching TRBD2 (6 bases). Germline CDR1 and CDR2: MNHNY and SVGAGI (reference sequence). V dropped 5 bases and J dropped 4 bases, with 14 bases sitting between them. The CDR3 totals 15 residues. CDR3 bases: TGTGCCAGCAGTCTATGGGACTCTTCCACCGGGGAGCTGTTTTTT. Its protein is CASSLWDSSTGELFF.

This chain uses TRBV6-4 with TRBJ1-1; D is uncertain. V gave up 5 bases and J gave up 3 bases, with 13 bases separating them. CDR1 and CDR2 (germline): MRHNA, SNTAGT. This CDR3 has 14 residues. CDR3 protein: CASSRQDSDTEAFF. In DNA form, the CDR3 reads TGTGCCAGCAGTCGACAAGATTCGGACACTGAAGCTTTCTTT.

This chain connects TRBV3-1 (or the pseudogene TRBV3-2) to TRBJ2-1; 11 positions match TRBD2. Looked up from germline, CDR1 is LGHDT and CDR2 is YNNKEL (reference sequence). This CDR3 contains 15 residues. Trimming cost V 7 bases and J 4 bases; bases outside gene matches: 6. The CDR3 loop is CASTPSGRLYNEQFF. In DNA form, the CDR3 reads TGTGCCAGCACCCCTAGCGGGAGGTTATACAATGAGCAGTTCTTC.

The chain joins TRBV19 to TRBJ1-5, with 7 bases identical to TRBD1. CDR1 is LNHDA and CDR2 is SQIVND in the germline V gene (reference sequence). V lost 5 bases, J lost 2 bases, and 9 bases stayed unmatched. The CDR3 totals 16 residues. The CDR3 DNA is TGTGCCAGTAGTGCCTACAGGGGCGCCGGCAATCAGCCCCAGCATTTT. Translation gives CASSAYRGAGNQPQHF.

This chain links TRBV10-3 with TRBJ2-2; 8 nucleotides align to TRBD2. This CDR3 is built from 16 residues. Trimming took 2 bases from V and 5 from J; bases not matched to a gene: 7. Per germline, CDR1 ENHRY and CDR2 SYGVKD. The CDR3 reads CAISETSGIRTGELFF. CDR3 DNA sequence: TGTGCCATCAGTGAGACTAGCGGTATTAGGACCGGGGAGCTGTTTTTT.

This clone was seen once. CDR3 in DNA: TGTGCCAGCAGCCAAGACGGGGGGGGCAATTATTCACCCCTCCACTTT. Amino acids: CASSQDGGGNYSPLHF. The gene calls are TRBV3-1 (or the pseudogene TRBV3-2) and TRBJ1-6; maybe TRBD1 (6 bases). Germline CDR1 is LGHDT and CDR2 is YNNKEL (reference sequence). Trimming pared 0 bases from V and 8 bases from J, leaving 14 bases between. The CDR3 loop spans 16 amino acids.